A selection of T cell receptor beta chains follows, all from one sample in a study of blood T cell repertoires in COVID-19. TCRdb's table, derived via immunoSEQ multiplex PCR, lists solely in-frame clones and lacks some. The data show hundreds of thousands of clones, 80% to 90% seen once. Sequenced sample: PBMCs or T cells enriched from blood (not recorded which). The receptors come from a man in his forties who had recovered from COVID-19. Both conserved end residues are part of each CDR3. The D gene is left open where the match is weak. Only some rows state a clone size, as once, few, many or a class for expanded clones.

d_gene	v_gene	len	abundance	j_gene	CDR3nt	CDR3aa
TRBD1	TRBV6-5	16	.	TRBJ1-1	TGTGCCAGCAGTTACTGGGACAGCCGGCGGGACACTGAAGCTTTCTTT	CASSYWDSRRDTEAFF
.	TRBV13	14	.	TRBJ1-1	TGTGCCAGCAGCCAAAGGGGGTTGAACACTGAAGCTTTCTTT	CASSQRGLNTEAFF
.	TRBV24-1	13	.	TRBJ2-7	TGTGCCACCAGTGATCCAAAGAGTGATAAGCAGTACTTC	CATSDPKSDKQYF
.	TRBV27	16	.	TRBJ1-6	TGTGCCAGCAGTTTGGGGCAGACAACCTATAATTCACCCCTCCACTTT	CASSLGQTTYNSPLHF
.	TRBV7-8	13	.	TRBJ2-1	TGTGCCAGCAGCATTAACAGGTACAATGAGCAGTTCTTC	CASSINRYNEQFF
.	TRBV29-1	14	.	TRBJ2-3	TGCAGCGTTGAAGATCCCCCCAGTCCAGATACGCAGTATTTT	CSVEDPPSPDTQYF
TRBD1	TRBV27	13	.	TRBJ2-1	TGTGCCAGCAGTTTCGACAGGGGGCTTGAGCAGTTCTTC	CASSFDRGLEQFF
.	TRBV19	13	.	TRBJ1-1	TGTGCCAGTAGTATAACCGGGAACACTGAAGCTTTCTTT	CASSITGNTEAFF
.	TRBV25-1	15	.	TRBJ2-7	TGTGCCAGCAGTGACAACAGGGGGGGATCCTACGAGCAGTACTTC	CASSDNRGGSYEQYF
TRBD2	TRBV10-2	15	.	TRBJ2-3	TGCGCCAGCAGTGACATAAGAGCGGGAGGGAGTACGCAGTATTTT	CASSDIRAGGSTQYF
.	TRBV6-2/TRBV6-3	14	.	TRBJ2-7	TGTGCCAGCAGCGACCCGACTCCTACCTACGAGCAGTACTTC	CASSDPTPTYEQYF
TRBD2	TRBV6-4	14	.	TRBJ2-3	TGTGCCAGCAGTGACTTAGCGGGGGGGGATACGCAGTATTTT	CASSDLAGGDTQYF
.	TRBV5-1	14	.	TRBJ2-5	TGCGCCAGCAGCTCTGGACAGCTGAGAGAGACCCAGTACTTC	CASSSGQLRETQYF
.	TRBV2	14	many	TRBJ2-5	TGTGCCAGCAGTAATCAGGGGGGTGGAGAGACCCAGTACTTC	CASSNQGGGETQYF
.	TRBV9	14	.	TRBJ1-4	TGTGCCAGCAGCGTAGCAGGGACTAATGAAAAACTGTTTTTT	CASSVAGTNEKLFF
.	TRBV10-2	14	.	TRBJ2-5	TGCGCCAGCAGCGCTTTTGCCACATCGGAGACCCAGTACTTC	CASSAFATSETQYF
TRBD1	TRBV11-3	14	.	TRBJ2-7	TGTGCCAGCAGCCCCCGGACAGGGCCGGGCGAGCAGTACTTC	CASSPRTGPGEQYF
.	TRBV7-9	14	many	TRBJ2-3	TGTGCCAGCAGCTTAGATCAGGGAACAGATACGCAGTATTTT	CASSLDQGTDTQYF
TRBD2	TRBV5-6	13	.	TRBJ2-7	TGTGCCAGCAGCTTCCCCTCTACTAGCGGGCAGTACTTC	CASSFPSTSGQYF
.	TRBV4-1	14	.	TRBJ1-6	TGCGCCAGCAGCCAAGCTAGGGGTAGATCACCCCTCCACTTT	CASSQARGRSPLHF
.	TRBV2	14	.	TRBJ2-1	TGTGCCAGCACCGATGACAGTTTCTACAATGAGCAGTTCTTC	CASTDDSFYNEQFF
TRBD1	TRBV10-3	14	.	TRBJ1-1	TGTGCCATCAGTGGACAAACAGGGGACACTGAAGCTTTCTTT	CAISGQTGDTEAFF
.	TRBV13	13	.	TRBJ1-2	TGTGCCAGCAGCCCGAGGGAGGGGGGCGGCTACACCTTC	CASSPREGGGYTF
.	TRBV28	13	.	TRBJ1-2	TGTGCCACCCATGGGAGGCGGCACTATGGCTACACCTTC	CATHGRRHYGYTF
TRBD2	TRBV6-2/TRBV6-3	15	.	TRBJ2-3	TGTGCCAGCAGTTACGTCGGGGGGGGCTCAGATACGCAGTATTTT	CASSYVGGGSDTQYF
TRBD1	TRBV28	15	.	TRBJ1-6	TGTGCCAGCAGTCTACCTACAGGGGCAAATTCACCCCTCCACTTT	CASSLPTGANSPLHF
.	TRBV19	11	.	TRBJ1-6	TGTGCCAGCCTCCAGGGTGGCACCCTCCACTTT	CASLQGGTLHF
.	TRBV7-9	12	.	TRBJ2-1	TGTGCCAGCAGCTTAGGGGCAAAAGAGCAGTTCTTC	CASSLGAKEQFF
TRBD1	TRBV9	17	.	TRBJ2-2	TGTGCCAGCAGCGCCCCTACCGGGACAGGGGGCCGCGGGGAGCTGTTTTTT	CASSAPTGTGGRGELFF
TRBD2	TRBV15	14	once	TRBJ2-3	TGTGCCACCAGTGCAACTAGCGGCACAGATACGCAGTATTTT	CATSATSGTDTQYF
.	TRBV2	14	.	TRBJ2-1	TGTGCCAGCAGTCCTAACCCGGGGAGCGTTGAGCAGTTCTTC	CASSPNPGSVEQFF
.	TRBV19	14	.	TRBJ1-2	TGTGCCAGTAGTATTACCGGGACGCGGGGAGGCTACACCTTC	CASSITGTRGGYTF
TRBD1	TRBV18	17	.	TRBJ1-2	TGTGCCAGCTCACCACAGACAGGGAGGAGGACTAACTATGGCTACACCTTC	CASSPQTGRRTNYGYTF
TRBD1	TRBV3-1/TRBV3-2	14	.	TRBJ1-6	TGTGCCAGCAGCCCGGGACAGGGTGAATCACCCCTCCACTTT	CASSPGQGESPLHF
.	TRBV3-1/TRBV3-2	12	.	TRBJ1-3	TGTGCCAGTTCCCCCTTTGGAAACACCATATATTTT	CASSPFGNTIYF
TRBD1	TRBV27	19	.	TRBJ1-5	TGTGCCAGCAGTTTTGGCGGACAGGGACCTATTCTCGGCAATCAGCCCCAGCATTTT	CASSFGGQGPILGNQPQHF
TRBD2	TRBV6-5	14	.	TRBJ2-7	TGTGCCAGCAGTTACCTAGCGGGAGGGGGCGAGCAGTACTTC	CASSYLAGGGEQYF
TRBD1	TRBV7-2	14	.	TRBJ1-2	TGTGCCAGCAGCCCTGGGACAGGGGACTATGGCTACACCTTC	CASSPGTGDYGYTF
TRBD2	TRBV3-1/TRBV3-2	16	.	TRBJ2-3	TGTGCCAGCAGCCAAGAACCCGGGAGGGCCAGAGATACGCAGTATTTT	CASSQEPGRARDTQYF
TRBD1	TRBV9	15	.	TRBJ2-2	TGTGCCAGCACCCTCGGGACAGGGGGTAACGGGGAGCTGTTTTTT	CASTLGTGGNGELFF
TRBD1	TRBV19	15	.	TRBJ1-5	TGTGCCAGTAGTATGGGGACAGGGGGCAGGCAGCCCCAGCATTTT	CASSMGTGGRQPQHF
TRBD2	TRBV14	16	.	TRBJ2-1	TGTGCCAGCAGCCAAGTAAGACTAGCGCTCCTGAATGAGCAGTTCTTC	CASSQVRLALLNEQFF
TRBD2	TRBV5-1	17	.	TRBJ2-7	TGCGCCAGCAGCCCGTGGCCTATAGCGGGCGATCCTTACGAGCAGTACTTC	CASSPWPIAGDPYEQYF
TRBD1	TRBV7-2	14	few	TRBJ1-2	TGTGCCAGCAGCAACAACAGGGGCCACTATGGCTACACCTTC	CASSNNRGHYGYTF
TRBD1	TRBV5-1	17	.	TRBJ2-1	TGCGCCAGCAGCCGCCTGGGACAGGGGCCTCAATACAATGAGCAGTTCTTC	CASSRLGQGPQYNEQFF
TRBD2	TRBV29-1	14	.	TRBJ2-2	TGCAGCGTGACAGCGGGGACCCCACCGGGGGAGCTGTTTTTT	CSVTAGTPPGELFF
TRBD1	TRBV30	16	.	TRBJ1-4	TGTGCCTGGAGTGTACAGGGGGCCTCAACTAATGAAAAACTGTTTTTT	CAWSVQGASTNEKLFF
.	TRBV7-9	16	many	TRBJ2-7	TGTGCCAGCAGCTTAGGAGGGGGACGGGTCTCCTACGAGCAGTACTTC	CASSLGGGRVSYEQYF